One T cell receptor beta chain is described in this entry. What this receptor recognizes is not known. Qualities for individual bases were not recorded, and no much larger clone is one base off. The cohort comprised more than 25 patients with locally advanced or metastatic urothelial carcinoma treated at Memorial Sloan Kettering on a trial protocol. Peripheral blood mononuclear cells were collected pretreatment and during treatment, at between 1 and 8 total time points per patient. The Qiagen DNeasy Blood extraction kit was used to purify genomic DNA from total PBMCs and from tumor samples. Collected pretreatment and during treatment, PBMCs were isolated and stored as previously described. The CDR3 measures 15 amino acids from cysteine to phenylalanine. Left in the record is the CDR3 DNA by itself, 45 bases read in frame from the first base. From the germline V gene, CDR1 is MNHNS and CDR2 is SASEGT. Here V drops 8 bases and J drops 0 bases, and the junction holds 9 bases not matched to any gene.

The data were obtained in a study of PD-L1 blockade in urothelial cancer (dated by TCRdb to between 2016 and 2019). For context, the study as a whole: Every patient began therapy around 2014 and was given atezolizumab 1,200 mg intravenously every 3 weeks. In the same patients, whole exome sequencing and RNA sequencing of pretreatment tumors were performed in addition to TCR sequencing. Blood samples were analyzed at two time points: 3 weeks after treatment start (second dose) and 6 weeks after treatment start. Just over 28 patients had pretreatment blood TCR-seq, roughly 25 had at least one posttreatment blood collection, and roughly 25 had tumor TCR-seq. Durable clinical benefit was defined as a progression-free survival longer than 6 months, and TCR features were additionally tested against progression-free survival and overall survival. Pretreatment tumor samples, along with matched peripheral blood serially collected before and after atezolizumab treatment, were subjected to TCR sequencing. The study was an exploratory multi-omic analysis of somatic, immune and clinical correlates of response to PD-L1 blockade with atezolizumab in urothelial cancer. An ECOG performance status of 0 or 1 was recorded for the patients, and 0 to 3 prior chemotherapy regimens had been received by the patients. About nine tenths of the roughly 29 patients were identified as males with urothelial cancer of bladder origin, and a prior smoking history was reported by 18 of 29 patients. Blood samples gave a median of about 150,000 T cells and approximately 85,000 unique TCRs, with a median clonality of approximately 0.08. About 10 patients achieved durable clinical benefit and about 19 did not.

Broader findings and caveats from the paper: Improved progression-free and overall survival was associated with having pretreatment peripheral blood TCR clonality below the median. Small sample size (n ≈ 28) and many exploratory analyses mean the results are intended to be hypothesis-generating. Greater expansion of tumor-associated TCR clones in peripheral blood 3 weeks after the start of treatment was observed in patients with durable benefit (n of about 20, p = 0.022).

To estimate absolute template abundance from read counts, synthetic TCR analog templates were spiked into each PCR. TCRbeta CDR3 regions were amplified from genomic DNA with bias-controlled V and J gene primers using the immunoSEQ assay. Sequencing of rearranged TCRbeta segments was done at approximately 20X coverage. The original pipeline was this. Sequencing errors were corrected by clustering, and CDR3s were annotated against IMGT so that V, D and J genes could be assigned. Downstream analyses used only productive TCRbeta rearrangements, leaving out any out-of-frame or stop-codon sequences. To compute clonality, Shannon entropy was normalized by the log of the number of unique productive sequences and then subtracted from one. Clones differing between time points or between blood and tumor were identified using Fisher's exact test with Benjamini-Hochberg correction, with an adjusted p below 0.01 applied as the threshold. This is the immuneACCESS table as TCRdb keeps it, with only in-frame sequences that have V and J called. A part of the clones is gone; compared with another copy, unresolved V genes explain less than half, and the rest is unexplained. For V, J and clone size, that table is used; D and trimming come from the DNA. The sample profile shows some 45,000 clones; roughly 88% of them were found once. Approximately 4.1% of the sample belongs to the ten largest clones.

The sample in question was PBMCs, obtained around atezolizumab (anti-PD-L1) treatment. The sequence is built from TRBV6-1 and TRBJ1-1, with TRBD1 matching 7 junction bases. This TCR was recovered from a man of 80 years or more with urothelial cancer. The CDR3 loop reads CASPGTADMNTEAFF. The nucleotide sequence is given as TGTGCCAGCCCCGGGACAGCTGACATGAACACTGAAGCTTTCTTT.